A single sample gave rise to the 25 T cell receptor beta chains below, sequenced in a study of OX40 agonist ivuxolimab in advanced cancers. Sequencing was performed with immunoSEQ multiplex PCR; in TCRdb, only in-frame clones are kept and a portion is missing. The sample records fewer than 75,000 clones, more than 70% being singletons. The sequencing used CD4+ or CD8+ T cells sorted from blood, collected in a trial of the OX40 agonist ivuxolimab. The receptors here all came from an adult with an advanced solid tumor such as melanoma, head and neck, liver or kidney cancer.

This clone has a single count. The V and J genes are TRBV29-1 and TRBJ1-1; 10 nucleotides align to TRBD1. Germline V gene sequence: CDR1 SQVTM, CDR2 ANQGSEA. The CDR3 loop spans 14 amino acids. Losses at the gene ends were 6 bases for V and 1 base for J; bases not matched to a gene: 5. The CDR3: CSVQRTGGNTEAFF. For the CDR3, the DNA is TGCAGCGTACAACGGACAGGGGGGAACACTGAAGCTTTCTTT.

The chain has TRBV7-3 and TRBJ2-3; D not certain. Trimming stripped 2 bases from V and 7 bases from J, with 10 bases between. The CDR3 length is 13 residues. Germline CDR1 SGHTA, CDR2 FQGTGA. CDR3 sequence: CASSLEPKHTQYF. The CDR3 nucleotides read TGTGCCAGCAGCTTAGAACCTAAGCATACGCAGTATTTT.

V and J are TRBV10-3 and TRBJ2-1; possible D gene TRBD1, 6 bases. From germline, CDR1 is ENHRY and CDR2 SYGVKD. The CDR3 loop spans 15 amino acids. V gave up 3 bases and J gave up 0 bases, with 9 bases separating them. The CDR3 reads CAISDSQGSYNEQFF. The CDR3 DNA is TGTGCCATCAGTGACTCACAGGGCTCCTACAATGAGCAGTTCTTC.

The V and J genes are TRBV19 and TRBJ2-7; TRBD2 aligns across 10 bases. Germline V gene sequence: CDR1 LNHDA, CDR2 SQIVND (reference sequence). J lost 0 bases, V lost 1 base, and 3 bases had no gene match. The CDR3 has 16 amino acids. The CDR3 sequence is CASSIGLAGDSYEQYF. The DNA of the CDR3 is TGTGCCAGTAGTATAGGCCTAGCGGGAGACTCCTACGAGCAGTACTTC. Full variable domain (rest looked up from reference TRBV19 and TRBJ2-7): DGGITQSPKYLFRKEGQNVTLSCEQNLNHDAMYWYRQDPGQGLRLIYYSQIVNDFQKGDIAEGYSVSREKKESFPLTVTSAQKNPTAFYLCASSIGLAGDSYEQYFGPGTRLTVT.

This chain's CDR3 is CASSPGQGWNNEQFF. The CDR3 DNA reads as TGCGCCAGCAGCCCTGGACAGGGGTGGAACAATGAGCAGTTCTTC. V usage is TRBV4-1 and J usage is TRBJ2-1, with 9 bases matching TRBD1. Germline V gene lookup returns CDR1 MGHRA and CDR2 YSYEKL. The CDR3 has 15 residues. V dropped 4 bases and J dropped 5; count of bases not matched to a gene: 6.

The rearrangement joins TRBV10-3 to TRBJ1-1; TRBD1 is a possible D gene (5 bases). The CDR3 sequence is 14 residues long. CDR1 and CDR2 (germline): ENHRY, SYGVKD. V shed 7 bases and J shed 0 bases, with 12 bases lying between them. The CDR3, as DNA: TGTGCCATCACCTCGGGACCGATGAACACTGAAGCTTTCTTT. Amino acids: CAITSGPMNTEAFF.

This chain connects TRBV7-3 to TRBJ2-7, with a weak D call TRBD1 (6 bases). Germline V CDR1 and CDR2: SGHTA, FQGTGA. V lost 1 base and J 3 bases, leaving 10 bases between the germline ends. This CDR3 is 14 amino acids long. CDR3 DNA: TGTGCCAGCAGCTTAAATCCAGGGGACTACGAGCAGTACTTC. Its protein is CASSLNPGDYEQYF.

The genes are TRBV7-9 and TRBJ1-6; a possible D gene is TRBD1 (5 bases). CDR3 length: 14 amino acids. Germline V CDR1 and CDR2: SEHNR, FQNEAQ (reference sequence). V lost 1 base and J 6 bases, leaving 7 bases between the germline ends. Here the CDR3 reads CASSLVGPNSPLHF. DNA of the CDR3: TGTGCCAGCAGCTTAGTGGGACCTAATTCACCCCTCCACTTT.

The genes are TRBV11-3 and TRBJ1-6, with D uncertain. The CDR3 has 16 amino acids. Trimming cost V 0 bases and J 4 bases, with 10 bases left between them. Germline CDR1 is SGHNT and CDR2 is YENEEA. Written as DNA, the CDR3 is TGTGCCAGCAGCTTAGATCAGAGTGGGTATAATTCACCCCTCCACTTT. Translation: CASSLDQSGYNSPLHF.

The rearrangement links TRBV4-1 to TRBJ2-3; 14 nucleotides agree with TRBD2. From germline, CDR1 is MGHRA and CDR2 YSYEKL. The CDR3 covers 17 residues. Trimming took 4 bases from V and 4 from J; bases not matched to a gene: 7. The CDR3 DNA is TGCGCCAGCAGCCCGCGGACTAGCGGGGGGCGGGCAGATACGCAGTATTTT. Amino acids: CASSPRTSGGRADTQYF.

The chain recombines TRBV28 with TRBJ1-3, with 9 bases matching TRBD1. J lost 4 bases, V lost 7 bases, and 11 bases had no gene match. The CDR3 runs to 16 residues. CDR1 is MDHEN, CDR2 SYDVKM, per germline. The CDR3 DNA is TGTGCCAGCAAAGGACGGGGACAGGGAGGCGGAAACACCATATATTTT. Amino acid sequence: CASKGRGQGGGNTIYF.

The chain is built from TRBV30 and TRBJ1-1; no clear D gene. The CDR3 covers 12 residues. The V and J ends lost 8 bases and 1 base respectively, with 11 bases between them. CDR1 and CDR2 from the germline V gene are GTSNPN and SVGIG (reference sequence). CDR3 nucleotide sequence: TGTGCCGCCGGCCCAAGGAACACTGAAGCTTTCTTT. It translates to CAAGPRNTEAFF. Complete variable domain (other parts from reference TRBV30 and TRBJ1-1): SQTIHQWPATLVQPVGSPLSLECTVEGTSNPNLYWYRQAAGRGLQLLFYSVGIGQISSEVPQNLSASRPQDRQFILSSKKLLLSDSGFYLCAAGPRNTEAFFGQGTRLTVV.

This chain links TRBV7-2 with TRBJ1-1; no clear D. The germline CDR1 and CDR2 sequences are SGHTA and FQGNSA. V lost 3 bases, J lost 4 bases, and 9 bases lay in between. There are 13 residues in the CDR3. The CDR3: CASSLPAITEAFF. For the CDR3, the DNA is TGTGCCAGCAGCTTGCCAGCAATCACTGAAGCTTTCTTT.

The chain has TRBV2 and TRBJ1-2; maybe TRBD1 (6 bases). This CDR3 comprises 14 residues. The V end lost 8 bases, the J end lost 6 bases, and 19 bases lay between the germline ends. CDR1 is SNHLY, CDR2 FYNNEI, per germline. The CDR3 coding sequence is TGTGCCAGCGGATCGTCAGGGGAAGCGGATGGCTACACCTTC. This codes for CASGSSGEADGYTF.

The gene calls are TRBV27 and TRBJ1-1, with D possibly being TRBD1 (5 bases). The CDR3 totals 14 residues. Trimming left V 6 bases short and J 1 base short, with 12 bases between. The germline gives CDR1 MNHEY, CDR2 SMNVEV (reference sequence). CDR3 region: CASSHGGGNTEAFF. CDR3 nucleotide sequence: TGTGCCAGCAGCCATGGGGGAGGGAACACTGAAGCTTTCTTT.

V is TRBV28 and J is TRBJ1-1; D is perhaps TRBD1 (5 bases). The CDR3 has 15 amino acids. The V and J ends lost 6 bases and 3 bases respectively, with 17 bases between them. The germline V gene encodes CDR1 MDHEN and CDR2 SYDVKM. The DNA for the CDR3 is TGTGCCAGCAGGCCTACGGGGCTTGGGGACACTGAAGCTTTCTTT. This sequence encodes CASRPTGLGDTEAFF.

The chain joins TRBV7-3 to TRBJ2-6; perhaps TRBD1 as D (5 bases). Looked up from germline, CDR1 is SGHTA and CDR2 is FQGTGA. The CDR3 totals 15 residues. V was cut by 2 bases and J by 2 bases, with 7 bases left in between. The CDR3 sequence is CASSLGAAGANVLTF. Written as DNA, the CDR3 is TGTGCCAGCAGCTTAGGGGCTGCTGGGGCCAACGTCCTGACTTTC.

This clone was seen once. This chain links TRBV6-6 with TRBJ1-4; D call uncertain. This CDR3 is 11 amino acids long. Looked up from germline, CDR1 is MNHNY and CDR2 is SVGAGI (reference sequence). V dropped 5 bases and J dropped 13 bases, with 11 bases sitting between them. In DNA, the CDR3 is TGTGCCAGCAGTGGGCGGGTAAGACTGTTTTTT. Amino acid sequence: CASSGRVRLFF.

The V call is TRBV15, the J call TRBJ2-7; D possibly corresponds to TRBD2 (5 bases). CDR1 LNHNV and CDR2 YYDKDF come from the germline V gene (reference sequence). V lost 0 bases to trimming and J lost 5 bases, with 8 bases between them. CDR3 length: 13 residues. This chain's CDR3 is CATSRDPGDEQYF. In DNA form, the CDR3 reads TGTGCCACCAGCAGAGATCCCGGGGACGAGCAGTACTTC.

V and J are TRBV7-9 and TRBJ2-2; 8 nucleotides agree with TRBD1. The germline V gene encodes CDR1 SEHNR and CDR2 FQNEAQ (reference sequence). CDR3 length: 15 amino acids. Germline trimming cut 6 bases from V and 6 bases from J; bases unmatched to any gene: 9. The CDR3 is CASSPGQGRAGELFF. In nucleotides, the CDR3 is TGTGCCAGCAGTCCCGGACAGGGTAGGGCCGGGGAGCTGTTTTTT.

Only one count was recorded for this clone. The J gene is TRBJ2-1, the V gene TRBV2, with D tentatively TRBD2 (5 bases). The CDR3 totals 16 residues. V was cut by 3 bases and J by 7 bases, with 19 bases left in between. Germline-derived CDR1 and CDR2 are SNHLY and FYNNEI. CDR3 sequence reads: CASSERRRQVGNEQFF. The CDR3 nucleotides are TGTGCCAGCAGTGAGAGGAGGCGGCAGGTTGGTAATGAGCAGTTCTTC. Full variable domain (missing parts from reference TRBV2 and TRBJ2-1): EPEVTQTPSHQVTQMGQEVILRCVPISNHLYFYWYRQILGQKVEFLVSFYNNEISEKSEIFDDQFSVERPDGSNFTLKIRSTKLEDSAMYFCASSERRRQVGNEQFFGPGTRLTVL.

The rearrangement joins TRBV6-6 to TRBJ2-3, with 9 nucleotides matching TRBD1. Trimming took 0 bases from V and 9 from J; bases not matched to a gene: 1. Germline CDR1 reads MNHNY; CDR2 reads SVGAGI (reference sequence). The CDR3 contains 13 residues. CDR3 loop: CASSYSGTGTQYF. For the CDR3, the DNA is TGTGCCAGCAGTTACTCGGGGACAGGGACGCAGTATTTT.

The genes are TRBV10-3 and TRBJ1-6; possible D gene TRBD1, 6 bases. CDR1 is ENHRY and CDR2 is SYGVKD in the germline V gene. Trimming pared 3 bases from V and 7 bases from J, leaving 10 bases between. CDR3 length: 14 residues. The CDR3: CAISEQGSNSPLHF. The CDR3 nucleotides are TGTGCCATCAGTGAACAGGGTTCGAATTCACCCCTCCACTTT.

This chain uses TRBV2 with TRBJ2-3; 13 nucleotides line up with TRBD2. The CDR3 is 15 residues long. Germline CDR1 is SNHLY and CDR2 is FYNNEI. The junction had 4 bases not matched to a gene; V was cut back by 6 bases and J by 4 bases. In DNA form, the CDR3 reads TGTGCCAGCAGGCGGACTAGCGGGAGTGCAGATACGCAGTATTTT. This translates into CASRRTSGSADTQYF.

The chain has TRBV28 and TRBJ1-6; 9 bases match TRBD1. Germline CDR1 is MDHEN and CDR2 is SYDVKM. The CDR3 runs 15 residues. Germline trimming cut 7 bases from V and 7 bases from J; bases unmatched to any gene: 8. The CDR3 sequence: CASNLRDRENSPLHF. CDR3 coding DNA: TGTGCCAGCAATCTCCGGGACAGGGAAAATTCACCCCTCCACTTT.